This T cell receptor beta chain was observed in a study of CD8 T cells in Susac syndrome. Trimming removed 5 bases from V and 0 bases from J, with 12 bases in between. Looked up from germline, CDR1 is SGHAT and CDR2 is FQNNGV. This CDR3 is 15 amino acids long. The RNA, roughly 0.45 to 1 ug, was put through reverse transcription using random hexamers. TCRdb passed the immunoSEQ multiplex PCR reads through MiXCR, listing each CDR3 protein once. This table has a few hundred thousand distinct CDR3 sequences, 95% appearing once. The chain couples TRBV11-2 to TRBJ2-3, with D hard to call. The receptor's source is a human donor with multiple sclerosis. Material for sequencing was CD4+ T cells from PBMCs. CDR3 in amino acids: CASSRTAHSTDTQYF. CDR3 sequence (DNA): TGTGCCAGCAGCCGAACAGCGCACAGCACAGATACGCAGTATTTT. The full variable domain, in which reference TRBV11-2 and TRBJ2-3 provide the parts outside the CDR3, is EAGVAQSPRYKIIEKRQSVAFWCNPISGHATLYWYQQILGQGPKLLIQFQNNGVVDDSQLPKDRFSAERLKGVDSTLKIQPAKLEDSAVYLCASSRTAHSTDTQYFGPGTRLTVL.